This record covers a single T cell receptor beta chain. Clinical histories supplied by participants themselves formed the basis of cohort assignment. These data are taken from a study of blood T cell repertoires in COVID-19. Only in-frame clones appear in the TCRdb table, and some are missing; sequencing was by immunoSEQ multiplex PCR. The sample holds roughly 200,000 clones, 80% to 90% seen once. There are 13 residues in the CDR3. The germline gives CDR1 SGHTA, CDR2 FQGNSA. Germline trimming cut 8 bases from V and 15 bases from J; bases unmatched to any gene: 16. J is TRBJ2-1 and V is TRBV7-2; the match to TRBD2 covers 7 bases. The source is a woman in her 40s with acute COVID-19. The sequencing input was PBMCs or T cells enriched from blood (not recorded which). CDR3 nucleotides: TGTGCCAGCGATAACCGGGGTAGCGGGTCTTCGTTCTTC. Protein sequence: CASDNRGSGSSFF.